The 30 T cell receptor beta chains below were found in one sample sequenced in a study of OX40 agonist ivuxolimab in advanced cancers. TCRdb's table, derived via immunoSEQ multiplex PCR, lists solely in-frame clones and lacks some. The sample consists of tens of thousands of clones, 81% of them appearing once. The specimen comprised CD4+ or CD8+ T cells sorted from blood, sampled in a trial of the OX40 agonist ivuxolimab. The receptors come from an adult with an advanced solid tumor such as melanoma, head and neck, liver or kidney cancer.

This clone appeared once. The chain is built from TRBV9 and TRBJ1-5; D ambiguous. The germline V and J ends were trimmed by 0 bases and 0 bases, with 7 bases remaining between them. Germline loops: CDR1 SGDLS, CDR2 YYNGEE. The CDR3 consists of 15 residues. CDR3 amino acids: CASSVVPGSNQPQHF. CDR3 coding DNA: TGTGCCAGCAGCGTAGTCCCCGGTAGCAATCAGCCCCAGCATTTT.

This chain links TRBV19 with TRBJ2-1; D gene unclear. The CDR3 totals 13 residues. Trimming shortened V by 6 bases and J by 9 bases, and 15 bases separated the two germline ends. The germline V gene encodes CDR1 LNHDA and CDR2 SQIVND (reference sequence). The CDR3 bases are TGTGCCAGTAGCCTGTACCGCTTCGCTGAGCAGTTCTTC. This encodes CASSLYRFAEQFF.

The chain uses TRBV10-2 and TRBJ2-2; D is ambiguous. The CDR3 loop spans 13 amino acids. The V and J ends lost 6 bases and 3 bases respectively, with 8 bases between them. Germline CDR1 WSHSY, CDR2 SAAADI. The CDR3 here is CASSDSYTGELFF. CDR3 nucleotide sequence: TGCGCCAGCAGCGACTCCTACACCGGGGAGCTGTTTTTT.

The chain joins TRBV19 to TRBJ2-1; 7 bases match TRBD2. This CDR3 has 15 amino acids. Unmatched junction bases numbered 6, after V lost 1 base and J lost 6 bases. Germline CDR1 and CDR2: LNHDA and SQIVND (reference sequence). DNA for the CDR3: TGTGCCAGTAGTATAGCGGGACTACCCTTCAATGAGCAGTTCTTC. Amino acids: CASSIAGLPFNEQFF.

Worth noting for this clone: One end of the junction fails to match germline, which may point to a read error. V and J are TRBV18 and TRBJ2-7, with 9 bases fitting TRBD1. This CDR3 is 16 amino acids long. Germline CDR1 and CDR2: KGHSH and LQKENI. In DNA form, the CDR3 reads TGTGCCAGCTCCCCACGGGACAGGGCCACCTCCTACGAGCAGTACTTC. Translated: CASSPRDRATSYEQYF.

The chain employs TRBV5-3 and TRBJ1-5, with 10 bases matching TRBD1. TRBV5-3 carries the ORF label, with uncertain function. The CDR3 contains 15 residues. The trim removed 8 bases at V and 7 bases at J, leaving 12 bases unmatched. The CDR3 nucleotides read TGTGCCAGCAGCCAAGACAGGGGGCGCACCCAGCCCCAGCATTTT. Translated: CASSQDRGRTQPQHF.

The CDR3 here is CASSPTRGQDEQFF. The CDR3, as DNA: TGTGCCAGCTCGCCTACCAGGGGACAGGATGAGCAGTTCTTC. V and J are TRBV18 and TRBJ2-1; 8 bases map to TRBD1. This CDR3 has 14 amino acids. Germline V gene sequence: CDR1 KGHSH, CDR2 LQKENI. Germline trimming cut 6 bases from V and 8 bases from J; bases unmatched to any gene: 9.

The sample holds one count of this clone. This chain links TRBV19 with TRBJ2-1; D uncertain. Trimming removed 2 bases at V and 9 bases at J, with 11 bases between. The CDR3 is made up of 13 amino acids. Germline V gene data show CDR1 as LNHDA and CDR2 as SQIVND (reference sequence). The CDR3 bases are TGTGCCAGTAGTATAAGCTTAGGCAGTGAGCAGTTCTTC. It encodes CASSISLGSEQFF.

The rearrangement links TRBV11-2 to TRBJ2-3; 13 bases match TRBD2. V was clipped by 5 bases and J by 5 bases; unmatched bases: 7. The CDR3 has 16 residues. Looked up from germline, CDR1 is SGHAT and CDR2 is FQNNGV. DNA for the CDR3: TGTGCCAGCAGCCTTGGACTAGCGGGAGAGGGAGATACGCAGTATTTT. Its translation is CASSLGLAGEGDTQYF.

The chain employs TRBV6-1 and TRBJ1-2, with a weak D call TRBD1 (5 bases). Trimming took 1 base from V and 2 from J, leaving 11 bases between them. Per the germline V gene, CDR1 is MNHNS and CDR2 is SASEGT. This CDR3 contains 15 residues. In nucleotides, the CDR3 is TGTGCCAGCAGTGAAGATTGGGGGTTAAACTATGGCTACACCTTC. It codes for CASSEDWGLNYGYTF.

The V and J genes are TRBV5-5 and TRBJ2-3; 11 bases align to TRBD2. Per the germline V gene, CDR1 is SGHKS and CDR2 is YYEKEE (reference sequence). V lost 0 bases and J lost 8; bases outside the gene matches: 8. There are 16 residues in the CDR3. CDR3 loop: CASSLVSGGVQGTQYF. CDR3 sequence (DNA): TGTGCCAGCAGCTTGGTTAGCGGGGGGGTACAAGGTACGCAGTATTTT. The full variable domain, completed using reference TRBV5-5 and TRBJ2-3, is DAGVTQSPTHLIKTRGQQVTLRCSPISGHKSVSWYQQVLGQGPQFIFQYYEKEERGRGNFPDRFSARQFPNYSSELNVNALLLGDSALYLCASSLVSGGVQGTQYFGPGTRLTVL.

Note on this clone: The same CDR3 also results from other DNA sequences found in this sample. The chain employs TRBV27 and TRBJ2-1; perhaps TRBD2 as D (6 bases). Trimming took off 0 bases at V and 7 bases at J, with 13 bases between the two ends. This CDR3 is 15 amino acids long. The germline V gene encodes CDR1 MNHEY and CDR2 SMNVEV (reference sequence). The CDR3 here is CASSLSRGLLNEQFF. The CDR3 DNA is TGTGCCAGCAGTTTATCGAGGGGACTTCTAAATGAGCAGTTCTTC.

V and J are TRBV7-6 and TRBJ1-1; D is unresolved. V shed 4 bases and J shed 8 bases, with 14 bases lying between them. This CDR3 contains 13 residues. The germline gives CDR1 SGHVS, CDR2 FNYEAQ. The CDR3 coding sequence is TGTGCCAGCAGCTCCACCACTGTCCCCGAAGCTTTCTTT. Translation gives CASSSTTVPEAFF.

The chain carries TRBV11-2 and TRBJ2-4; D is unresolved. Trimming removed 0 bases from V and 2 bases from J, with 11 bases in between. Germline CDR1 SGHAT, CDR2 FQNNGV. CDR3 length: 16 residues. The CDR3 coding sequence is TGTGCCAGCAGCTTAGATATGGGGTTTACCAAAAACATTCAGTACTTC. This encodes CASSLDMGFTKNIQYF.

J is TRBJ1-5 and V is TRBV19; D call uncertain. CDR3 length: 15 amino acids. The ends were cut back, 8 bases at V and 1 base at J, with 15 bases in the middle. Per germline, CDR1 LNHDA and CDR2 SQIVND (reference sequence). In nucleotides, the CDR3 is TGTGCCAGTCGAACCGCCCCAACAAGCAATCAGCCCCAGCATTTT. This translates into CASRTAPTSNQPQHF.

Here the CDR3 reads CASSPPSGLAGGPTDTQYF. The DNA of the CDR3 is TGTGCCAGCTCACCACCGAGTGGGCTAGCGGGAGGGCCGACAGATACGCAGTATTTT. The chain combines TRBV18 with TRBJ2-3; TRBD2 matches 12 bases. The junction had 10 bases not matched to a gene; V was cut back by 0 bases and J by 3 bases. The CDR3 is 19 residues long. CDR1 is KGHSH, CDR2 LQKENI, per germline.

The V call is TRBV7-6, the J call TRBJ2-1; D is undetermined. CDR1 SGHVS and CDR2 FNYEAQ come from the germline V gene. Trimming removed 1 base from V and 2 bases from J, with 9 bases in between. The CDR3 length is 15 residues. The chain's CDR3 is CASSLEAWPYNEQFF. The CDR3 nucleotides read TGTGCCAGCAGCTTAGAAGCCTGGCCCTACAATGAGCAGTTCTTC.

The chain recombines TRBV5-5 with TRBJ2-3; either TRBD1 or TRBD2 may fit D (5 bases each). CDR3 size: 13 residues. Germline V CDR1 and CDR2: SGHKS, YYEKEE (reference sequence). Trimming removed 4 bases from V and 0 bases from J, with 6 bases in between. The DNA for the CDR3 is TGTGCCAGCAGCCGGGACAGCACAGATACGCAGTATTTT. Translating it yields CASSRDSTDTQYF.

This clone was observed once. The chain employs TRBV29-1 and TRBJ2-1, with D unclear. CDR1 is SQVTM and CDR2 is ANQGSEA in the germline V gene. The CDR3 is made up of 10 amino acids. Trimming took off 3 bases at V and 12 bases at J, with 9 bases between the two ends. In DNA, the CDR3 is TGCAGCGTTGATTCGATTAGGCAGTTCTTC. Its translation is CSVDSIRQFF.

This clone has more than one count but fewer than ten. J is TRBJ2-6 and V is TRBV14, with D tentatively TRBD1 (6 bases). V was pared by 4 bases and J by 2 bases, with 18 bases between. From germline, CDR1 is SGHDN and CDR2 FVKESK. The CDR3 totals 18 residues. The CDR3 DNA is TGTGCCAGCAGCCGACGCCACTCGCAGGGGACTGGGGCCAACGTCCTGACTTTC. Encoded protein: CASSRRHSQGTGANVLTF.

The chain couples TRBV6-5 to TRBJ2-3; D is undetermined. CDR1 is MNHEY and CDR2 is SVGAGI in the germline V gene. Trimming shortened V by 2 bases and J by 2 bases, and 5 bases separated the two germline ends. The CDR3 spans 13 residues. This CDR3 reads CASSYTSTDTQYF. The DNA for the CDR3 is TGTGCCAGCAGTTACACCTCCACAGATACGCAGTATTTT.

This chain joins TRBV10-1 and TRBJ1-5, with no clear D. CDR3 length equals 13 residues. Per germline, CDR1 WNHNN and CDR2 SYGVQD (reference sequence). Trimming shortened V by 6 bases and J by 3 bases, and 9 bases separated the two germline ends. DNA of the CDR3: TGCGCCAGCAGCGAGACCCCCAATCAGCCCCAGCATTTT. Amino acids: CASSETPNQPQHF.

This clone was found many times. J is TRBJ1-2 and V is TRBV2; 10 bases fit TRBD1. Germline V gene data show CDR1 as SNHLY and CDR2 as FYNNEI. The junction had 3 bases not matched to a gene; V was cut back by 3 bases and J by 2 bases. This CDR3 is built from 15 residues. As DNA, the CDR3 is TGTGCCAGCAGTGACGCGGGACAGGGGAACTATGGCTACACCTTC. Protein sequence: CASSDAGQGNYGYTF.

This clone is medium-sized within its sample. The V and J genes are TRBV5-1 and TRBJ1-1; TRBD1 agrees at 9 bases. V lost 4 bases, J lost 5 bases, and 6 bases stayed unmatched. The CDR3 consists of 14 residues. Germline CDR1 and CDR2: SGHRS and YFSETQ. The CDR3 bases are TGCGCCAGCAGCCTCGCGGGACAGGGTACTGAAGCTTTCTTT. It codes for CASSLAGQGTEAFF.

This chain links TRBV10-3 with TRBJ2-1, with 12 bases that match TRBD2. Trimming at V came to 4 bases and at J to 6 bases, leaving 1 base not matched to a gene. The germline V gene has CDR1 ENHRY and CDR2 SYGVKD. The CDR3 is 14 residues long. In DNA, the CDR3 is TGTGCCATCAGTGCTAGCGGGGGGGTCAATGAGCAGTTCTTC. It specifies CAISASGGVNEQFF.

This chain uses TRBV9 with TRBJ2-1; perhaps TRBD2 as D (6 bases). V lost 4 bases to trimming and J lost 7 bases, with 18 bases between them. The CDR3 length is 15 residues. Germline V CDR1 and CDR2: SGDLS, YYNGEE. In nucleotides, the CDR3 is TGTGCCAGCAGCCAACCCGGGGACTGGGGGAATGAGCAGTTCTTC. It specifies CASSQPGDWGNEQFF.

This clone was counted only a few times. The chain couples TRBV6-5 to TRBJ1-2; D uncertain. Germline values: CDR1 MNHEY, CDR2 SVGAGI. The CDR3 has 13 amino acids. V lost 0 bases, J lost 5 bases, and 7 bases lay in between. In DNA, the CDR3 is TGTGCCAGCAGTTACTCCTTCAAATATGGCTACACCTTC. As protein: CASSYSFKYGYTF.

In DNA form, the CDR3 reads TGTGCCAGCGAGGACAGGGGTAACAATGAGCAGTTCTTC. Translation: CASEDRGNNEQFF. The J gene is TRBJ2-1, the V gene TRBV6-6; 9 bases are shared with TRBD1. CDR1 MNHNY and CDR2 SVGAGI come from the germline V gene (reference sequence). Trimming at V came to 8 bases and at J to 5 bases, leaving 4 bases not matched to a gene. The CDR3 totals 13 residues.

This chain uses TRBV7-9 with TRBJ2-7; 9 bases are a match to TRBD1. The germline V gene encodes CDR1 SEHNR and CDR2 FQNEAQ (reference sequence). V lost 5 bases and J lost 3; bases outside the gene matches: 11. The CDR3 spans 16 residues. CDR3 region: CASSGRDRASYYEQYF. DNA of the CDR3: TGTGCCAGCAGCGGCCGGGACAGGGCCTCTTACTACGAGCAGTACTTC. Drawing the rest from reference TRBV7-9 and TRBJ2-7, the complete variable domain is DTGVSQNPRHKITKRGQNVTFRCDPISEHNRLYWYRQTLGQGPEFLTYFQNEAQLEKSRLLSDRFSAERPKGSFSTLEIQRTEQGDSAMYLCASSGRDRASYYEQYFGPGTRLTVT.

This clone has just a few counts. The CDR3 coding sequence is TGTGCCAGCAGCCCACTAAAGGCCGCGGATGGCTACACCTTC. This translates into CASSPLKAADGYTF. The V gene is TRBV16, the J gene TRBJ1-2; D is ambiguous. This CDR3 is 14 amino acids long. Trimming shortened V by 4 bases and J by 6 bases, and 15 bases separated the two germline ends. The germline gives CDR1 KGHSY, CDR2 FQNENV.